The T cell receptor (beta chain) described here comes from a study of control samples from healthy donors and cancer patients. This clone showed up just a few times. V was trimmed by 1 base and J by 2 bases, leaving 12 bases between them. Per the germline V gene, CDR1 is MNHNS and CDR2 is SASEGT. The CDR3 is 15 amino acids. Repertoires were generated with immunoSEQ multiplex PCR, while TCRdb's copy carries only in-frame clones and drops some. Of around 90,000 clones in the sample, about 83% were seen once. The chain employs TRBV6-1 and TRBJ2-7; D unclear. The TCR sequence derives from a woman in her 40s in good health. The sample comprised blood. The CDR3 bases are TGTGCCAGCAGTGAAGGACACCTCCCCACCTACGAGCAGTACTTC. Residues: CASSEGHLPTYEQYF.